Shown below are 18 T cell receptor beta chains from a single sample sequenced in a study of blood T cell repertoires in COVID-19. TCRdb's table, derived via immunoSEQ multiplex PCR, lists solely in-frame clones and lacks some. The sample has hundreds of thousands of clones, around nine tenths seen once. The sample comprised peripheral blood. The receptors shown here come from a man in his 60s who had recovered from COVID-19.

The chain links TRBV30 to TRBJ1-6; D possibly corresponds to TRBD1 (5 bases). Germline CDR1 and CDR2: GTSNPN and SVGIG (reference sequence). The CDR3 extends over 14 amino acids. Trimming removed 3 bases at V and 3 bases at J, with 9 bases between. The CDR3 sequence is CAWRPGNYNSPLHF. CDR3 sequence (DNA): TGTGCCTGGAGACCAGGGAACTATAATTCACCCCTCCACTTT. The variable domain in full, completed from reference TRBV30 and TRBJ1-6, reads SQTIHQWPATLVQPVGSPLSLECTVEGTSNPNLYWYRQAAGRGLQLLFYSVGIGQISSEVPQNLSASRPQDRQFILSSKKLLLSDSGFYLCAWRPGNYNSPLHFGNGTRLTVT.

CDR3 region: CASSHQDTNTEAFF. The CDR3 bases are TGTGCCAGCAGCCATCAGGACACGAACACTGAAGCTTTCTTT. The rearrangement links TRBV3-1 (or the pseudogene TRBV3-2) to TRBJ1-1; a weak D match, TRBD1 (5 bases). Germline assignment: CDR1 LGHDT and CDR2 YNNKEL (reference sequence). This CDR3 comprises 14 residues. V lost 3 bases and J lost 1, with 9 bases in between.

The chain employs TRBV3-1 (or the pseudogene TRBV3-2) and TRBJ1-1, with D hard to call. In germline, CDR1 is LGHDT, CDR2 YNNKEL (reference sequence). The V and J ends lost 0 bases and 1 base respectively, with 3 bases between them. The CDR3 runs 13 residues. This CDR3 reads CASSQDGNTEAFF. CDR3 sequence (DNA): TGTGCCAGCAGCCAAGACGGGAACACTGAAGCTTTCTTT.

The chain carries TRBV5-1 and TRBJ2-7, with D possibly matching TRBD1 (6 bases). This CDR3 has 14 amino acids. V was trimmed by 5 bases and J by 2 bases, leaving 14 bases between them. Germline values: CDR1 SGHRS, CDR2 YFSETQ. CDR3 in amino acids: CASSPTGTTYEQYF. DNA for the CDR3: TGCGCCAGCAGTCCTACAGGGACCACCTACGAGCAGTACTTC.

This clone was recorded a few times. The chain employs TRBV12-2 and TRBJ2-7; no check of the table's D call, TRBD1, against the DNA was made. TRBV12-2 is an annotated pseudogene. The CDR3 consists of 17 residues. For the CDR3, the DNA is TGTGCAAGTCGCTTAGAAACCGCCGGGACAGGGGGCTACGAGCAGTACTTC. This translates into CASRLETAGTGGYEQYF.

This rearrangement joins TRBV19 to TRBJ2-3; tentative D call: TRBD2 (7 bases). V was clipped by 5 bases and J by 1 base, with 10 bases between them. The CDR3 spans 14 residues. Germline values: CDR1 LNHDA, CDR2 SQIVND (reference sequence). The CDR3 loop is CASSWGGGTDTQYF. The CDR3 DNA reads as TGTGCCAGTAGTTGGGGGGGCGGCACAGATACGCAGTATTTT.

The chain links TRBV19 to TRBJ1-1; D is unresolved. The V and J ends lost 3 bases and 1 base respectively, with 6 bases between them. The CDR3 spans 13 residues. Germline-derived CDR1 and CDR2 are LNHDA and SQIVND (reference sequence). This CDR3 reads CASSIDRNTEAFF. Here the CDR3 DNA reads TGTGCCAGTAGTATCGATAGGAACACTGAAGCTTTCTTT.

The gene calls are TRBV6-2 or TRBV6-3 and TRBJ1-2, with D uncertain. V shed 0 bases and J shed 6 bases, with 11 bases lying between them. The CDR3 loop spans 14 amino acids. Germline lookup yields CDR1 MNHEY and CDR2 SVGEGT. The CDR3 sequence: CASSYSPQINGYTF. The CDR3, as DNA: TGTGCCAGCAGTTACTCGCCCCAGATCAATGGCTACACCTTC.

The chain joins TRBV10-3 to TRBJ1-6, with 10 bases lining up with TRBD1. Germline V gene lookup returns CDR1 ENHRY and CDR2 SYGVKD. CDR3 length: 17 amino acids. After removal of 0 bases from V and 3 bases from J, the junction contained 2 bases not matched to a gene. CDR3 coding DNA: TGTGCCATCAGTGAGTCAGGACAGGGGGTCTATAATTCACCCCTCCACTTT. Residues: CAISESGQGVYNSPLHF.

The chain joins TRBV28 to TRBJ1-2; weak D call: TRBD1 (6 bases). The CDR3 has 14 residues. With 6 bases removed from V and 2 bases from J, the gap between germline ends came to 13 bases. Germline values: CDR1 MDHEN, CDR2 SYDVKM. CDR3 in amino acids: CASRTGFVNYGYTF. As DNA, the CDR3 is TGTGCCAGCAGAACAGGGTTCGTGAACTATGGCTACACCTTC.

The V and J genes are TRBV19 and TRBJ1-5, with a possible D match to TRBD1 (6 bases). This CDR3 comprises 15 residues. Trimming removed 3 bases from V and 0 bases from J, with 9 bases in between. The V gene's germline CDR1 is LNHDA and CDR2 SQIVND (reference sequence). In DNA form, the CDR3 reads TGTGCCAGTAGTATTCGGGGGGCTAGCAATCAGCCCCAGCATTTT. Encoded protein: CASSIRGASNQPQHF.

Here the CDR3 reads CASSLVRGNNSPLHF. CDR3 nucleotide sequence: TGTGCCAGCAGCTTAGTAAGGGGTAACAATTCACCCCTCCACTTT. The chain recombines TRBV11-2 with TRBJ1-6; possible D gene TRBD1, 5 bases. V lost 1 base and J 7 bases, leaving 11 bases between the germline ends. The CDR3 extends over 15 amino acids. The germline V gene encodes CDR1 SGHAT and CDR2 FQNNGV.

The V gene is TRBV14, the J gene TRBJ2-7; 7 bases map to TRBD2. The length of the CDR3 is 14 residues. Germline V lookup: CDR1 SGHDN, CDR2 FVKESK. The V gene end was trimmed by 4 bases and the J gene end by 0 bases; junction bases not matched to a gene: 3. In DNA, the CDR3 is TGTGCCAGCAGCCGCCAGCGGGGCTCCTACGAGCAGTACTTC. Protein product: CASSRQRGSYEQYF.

V is TRBV3-1 (or the pseudogene TRBV3-2) and J is TRBJ2-4, with a tentative D call TRBD1 (5 bases). This CDR3 has 15 residues. Germline values: CDR1 LGHDT, CDR2 YNNKEL (reference sequence). V lost 1 base and J lost 0, with 7 bases in between. The CDR3 spells CASSQGQGAKNIQYF. The CDR3 bases are TGTGCCAGCAGCCAAGGGCAGGGAGCCAAAAACATTCAGTACTTC.

The rearrangement links TRBV5-4 to TRBJ1-3, with TRBD1 as a possible D gene (6 bases). The V and J ends lost 4 bases and 2 bases respectively, with 10 bases between them. Germline V CDR1 and CDR2: SGHNT, YYREEE (reference sequence). This CDR3 region has 14 residues. Written as DNA, the CDR3 is TGTGCCAGCAGCGCAGGGGAAACTGGAAACACCATATATTTT. It codes for CASSAGETGNTIYF.

The chain uses TRBV7-6 and TRBJ1-6, with 11 bases lining up with TRBD1. V lost 4 bases and J lost 8; bases outside the gene matches: 4. Germline V CDR1 and CDR2: SGHVS, FNYEAQ. This CDR3 is built from 15 residues. The CDR3 here is CASSSRTGGDSPLHF. Written as DNA, the CDR3 is TGTGCCAGCAGCTCACGGACAGGGGGCGATTCACCCCTCCACTTT.

The rearrangement uses TRBV2 and TRBJ1-2, with D possibly matching TRBD1 (5 bases). This CDR3 spans 14 amino acids. Germline V gene data show CDR1 as SNHLY and CDR2 as FYNNEI. The CDR3 DNA reads TGTGCTCCTAAAAGCGGAGGGGCTGGCTATGGCTACACCTTC. Translation gives CAPKSGGAGYGYTF.

The chain uses TRBV5-1 and TRBJ2-3; 9 bases are shared with TRBD1. V shed 4 bases, J shed 2 bases, and the junction held 5 bases outside the gene matches. Looked up from germline, CDR1 is SGHRS and CDR2 is YFSETQ. This CDR3 region has 15 residues. In DNA, the CDR3 is TGCGCCAGCAGCCCTGGACAGGGGTTCACAGATACGCAGTATTTT. This sequence encodes CASSPGQGFTDTQYF. Supplemented by reference TRBV5-1 and TRBJ2-3, the full variable domain reads KAGVTQTPRYLIKTRGQQVTLSCSPISGHRSVSWYQQTPGQGLQFLFEYFSETQRNKGNFPGRFSGRQFSNSRSEMNVSTLELGDSALYLCASSPGQGFTDTQYFGPGTRLTVL.